This TCR beta chain was captured by sequencing in a study of T cell responses to AZD1222 COVID-19 vaccine. General study results and limits: Possibly, clonal diversity was underestimated; donors were largely white British and included more females. Samples come after the peak T cell response, not at day 14.

V was trimmed by 1 base and J by 1 base, leaving 10 bases between them. The germline V gene encodes CDR1 LGHNT and CDR2 FRNRAP. CDR3 size: 15 residues. Comment on this clone: Its antigen is not known.

Assay: immunoSEQ multiplex PCR; the TCRdb copy retains only in-frame clones and omits some. Of 150,000 to 200,000 clones in the sample, almost 90% were seen once. This sequence was found in an adult in good health. The V gene is TRBV12-5, the J gene TRBJ1-1, with D unresolved. The sequences come from peripheral blood, collected on day 0 of AZD1222 vaccination. CDR3 coding DNA: TGTGCTAGTGGTTTGGCCCCGGACGGGAACACTGAAGCTTTCTTT. It translates to CASGLAPDGNTEAFF.